These 21 T cell receptor beta chains were sequenced from one sample in a study of cytomegalovirus exposure and HLA in healthy donors. PCR primers comprised 60 Vbeta and 13 Jbeta primers. TCRdb keeps only in-frame clones here, not all; method: immunoSEQ multiplex PCR. This table has 150,000 or so clones, 70% to 90% appearing once. Sequenced sample: PBMCs. These TCRs come from a man aged 50 to 59 in good health and CMV-seronegative.

J is TRBJ2-7 and V is TRBV7-6, with 7 nucleotides matching TRBD2. The CDR3 consists of 14 residues. Germline loops: CDR1 SGHVS, CDR2 FNYEAQ. V lost 1 base and J lost 4; bases outside the gene matches: 4. The CDR3 DNA sequence: TGTGCCAGCAGCTTAGGTTTGGGGGGGTACGAGCAGTACTTC. Protein: CASSLGLGGYEQYF.

The V gene is TRBV18, the J gene TRBJ1-2; tentatively, D is TRBD1 (5 bases). Looked up from germline, CDR1 is KGHSH and CDR2 is LQKENI. Trimming shortened V by 3 bases and J by 5 bases, and 7 bases separated the two germline ends. The CDR3 is made up of 12 amino acids. CDR3 DNA: TGTGCCAGCTCACCCCCAGGGTATGGCTACACCTTC. It specifies CASSPPGYGYTF.

The rearrangement links TRBV2 to TRBJ2-5; D is undetermined. This CDR3 has 15 residues. Trimming pared 2 bases from V and 5 bases from J, leaving 15 bases between. CDR1 and CDR2 from the germline V gene are SNHLY and FYNNEI. Here the CDR3 reads CASSERLGRRETQYF. CDR3 in DNA: TGTGCCAGCAGTGAAAGGCTAGGCCGTCGGGAGACCCAGTACTTC.

The chain joins TRBV5-1 to TRBJ2-7; no reliable D call. Germline-derived CDR1 and CDR2 are SGHRS and YFSETQ. The CDR3 has 17 residues. V was shortened by 0 bases and J by 5 bases, with 21 bases between the two germline ends. Written as DNA, the CDR3 is TGCGCCAGCAGCTTGGTGGCGGAGCCGTTGAGTACCAACGAGCAGTACTTC. This sequence encodes CASSLVAEPLSTNEQYF.

The chain links TRBV28 to TRBJ2-7; possibly TRBD1 for D (6 bases). This CDR3 spans 14 amino acids. Germline assignment: CDR1 MDHEN and CDR2 SYDVKM. The V gene lost 7 bases and the J gene lost 4 bases, with 17 bases spanning the gap. Written as DNA, the CDR3 is TGTGCCAGCATGGCAGGGGAAAAGAATTACGAGCAGTACTTC. Translation: CASMAGEKNYEQYF.

The V and J genes are TRBV6-5 and TRBJ1-6, with D perhaps TRBD1 (5 bases). The CDR3 is 14 amino acids. Germline V gene lookup returns CDR1 MNHEY and CDR2 SVGAGI. V lost 6 bases and J 6 bases, leaving 12 bases between the germline ends. This CDR3 is CASRGAEFNSPLHF. The CDR3 DNA follows: TGTGCCAGCAGAGGGGCCGAATTTAATTCACCCCTCCACTTT.

This chain links TRBV5-4 with TRBJ2-7; unclear D gene. In germline, CDR1 is SGHNT, CDR2 YYREEE (reference sequence). There are 14 residues in the CDR3. V dropped 0 bases and J dropped 3 bases, with 10 bases sitting between them. CDR3 protein: CASSLDSQFYEQYF. The CDR3 bases are TGTGCCAGCAGCTTGGACAGCCAGTTCTACGAGCAGTACTTC.

This sequence joins TRBV27 and TRBJ1-4, with a weak D call TRBD1 (6 bases). Trimming removed 0 bases from V and 4 bases from J, with 12 bases in between. Germline CDR1 is MNHEY and CDR2 is SMNVEV (reference sequence). This CDR3 is 16 amino acids long. CDR3: CASSLSTGRVNEKLFF. In nucleotides, the CDR3 is TGTGCCAGCAGTTTATCTACAGGGAGAGTTAATGAAAAACTGTTTTTT.

The chain employs TRBV6-4 and TRBJ2-3, with 14 bases that match TRBD2. Germline assignment: CDR1 MRHNA and CDR2 SNTAGT. The CDR3 is made up of 18 amino acids. V gave up 6 bases and J gave up 6 bases; unmatched junction bases: 14. CDR3: CASREGTSGGVVKDTQYF. The CDR3 DNA follows: TGTGCCAGCAGGGAGGGGACTAGCGGGGGAGTGGTTAAGGATACGCAGTATTTT.

The chain combines TRBV11-3 with TRBJ2-1, with D maybe TRBD2 (7 bases). The CDR3 extends over 15 amino acids. V lost 5 bases, J lost 5 bases, and 16 bases lay in between. The germline CDR1 and CDR2 sequences are SGHNT and YENEEA. CDR3 sequence: CASSPRGGSDNEQFF. The CDR3 DNA reads TGTGCCAGCAGCCCCAGGGGAGGGTCGGACAATGAGCAGTTCTTC.

This clone was found once. This chain links TRBV16 with TRBJ2-1; 9 bases fit TRBD2. Per the germline V gene, CDR1 is KGHSY and CDR2 is FQNENV. V shed 4 bases and J 11 bases; nucleotides not matched to a gene: 9. The CDR3 spans 14 residues. The CDR3 coding sequence is TGTGCCAGCAGCCCCACGTCGACTAGCGGTAAGCAGTTCTTC. The encoded protein is CASSPTSTSGKQFF.

The rearrangement links TRBV27 to TRBJ2-6, with TRBD2 matching 9 bases. There are 17 residues in the CDR3. From germline, CDR1 is MNHEY and CDR2 SMNVEV (reference sequence). V lost 6 bases to trimming and J lost 4 bases; unmatched junction nucleotides: 10. CDR3 sequence: CASSPAGLASGANVLTF. CDR3 DNA: TGTGCCAGCAGCCCCGCGGGACTAGCTTCAGGGGCCAACGTCCTGACTTTC.

In its sample, this clone was seen once. V usage is TRBV25-1 and J usage is TRBJ2-7, with TRBD1 identical over 9 bases. V lost 6 bases and J lost 5; bases outside the gene matches: 2. The CDR3 sequence is 12 residues long. CDR1 and CDR2 from the germline V gene are MGHDK and SYGVNS. In DNA, the CDR3 is TGTGCCAGCAGCCGGACAGGGGACGAGCAGTACTTC. Protein: CASSRTGDEQYF.

The chain carries TRBV9 and TRBJ2-5; D not resolved. This CDR3 is 13 amino acids long. Germline lookup yields CDR1 SGDLS and CDR2 YYNGEE. V was cut by 4 bases and J by 1 base, with 8 bases left in between. The CDR3 region is CASSLSLQETQYF. Written as DNA, the CDR3 is TGTGCCAGCAGCCTAAGCCTCCAAGAGACCCAGTACTTC.

The table lists this clone with a few counts. The genes are TRBV5-5 and TRBJ1-3, with D hard to call. The CDR3 loop spans 15 amino acids. Germline assignment: CDR1 SGHKS and CDR2 YYEKEE (reference sequence). The germline V and J ends were trimmed by 0 bases and 1 base, with 8 bases remaining between them. The CDR3: CASSLDAGSGNTIYF. DNA of the CDR3: TGTGCCAGCAGCTTGGACGCGGGGTCTGGAAACACCATATATTTT.

The chain uses TRBV5-1 and TRBJ2-2; D gene ambiguous. Between the trimmed V and J ends, which lost 0 bases and 2 bases, there was a span of 5 bases. The CDR3 spans 14 residues. CDR1 is SGHRS and CDR2 is YFSETQ in the germline V gene. CDR3 in amino acids: CASSLGHNTGELFF. DNA for the CDR3: TGCGCCAGCAGCTTGGGACATAACACCGGGGAGCTGTTTTTT.

V and J are TRBV4-1 and TRBJ1-2, with D unresolved. V was shortened by 1 base and J by 0 bases, with 15 bases between the two germline ends. The CDR3 has 17 amino acids. Germline CDR1 MGHRA, CDR2 YSYEKL. CDR3 DNA sequence: TGCGCCAGCAGCCAAGTTATTAGAACTACCTCTAACTATGGCTACACCTTC. Translated, it gives CASSQVIRTTSNYGYTF.

The chain has TRBV9 and TRBJ2-5, with 11 positions matching TRBD2. Germline V gene data show CDR1 as SGDLS and CDR2 as YYNGEE. The CDR3 is 13 amino acids. V shed 4 bases and J 5 bases; nucleotides not matched to a gene: 1. The CDR3 DNA follows: TGTGCCAGCAGCATAGCGGGGGGGGAGACCCAGTACTTC. Protein product: CASSIAGGETQYF.

This clone was seen more than once but under ten times. DNA for the CDR3: TGTGCCAGAAGCAGGCCCCGGGCCCCTCCTAACAGGAGGGATGAGCAGTTCTTC. Translated, it gives CARSRPRAPPNRRDEQFF. The rearrangement uses TRBV5-3 and TRBJ2-1; a possible D gene is TRBD2 (6 bases). Being an ORF, TRBV5-3 has a function that is uncertain. This CDR3 is built from 18 residues. Trimming stripped 4 bases from V and 8 bases from J, with 28 bases between.

This chain connects TRBV10-1 to TRBJ2-7, with 9 bases fitting TRBD2. Germline V CDR1 and CDR2: WNHNN, SYGVQD (reference sequence). V shed 6 bases and J 4 bases; nucleotides not matched to a gene: 10. This CDR3 is 15 amino acids long. The CDR3 DNA sequence: TGCGCCAGCAGCAACAGGATTAGCGGGAGATACGAGCAGTACTTC. Protein sequence: CASSNRISGRYEQYF.

This clone appeared once. The chain recombines TRBV7-2 with TRBJ2-2, with 8 bases that match TRBD1. This CDR3 comprises 17 residues. V trimming: 2 bases; J trimming: 7 bases; junction bases outside the gene matches: 12. Germline V CDR1 and CDR2: SGHTA, FQGNSA. CDR3 amino acids: CASSLITAGGSGGELFF. Written as DNA, the CDR3 is TGTGCCAGCAGCTTAATAACGGCAGGGGGCTCAGGCGGGGAGCTGTTTTTT.